There are a few counts of the clone carrying this T cell receptor (beta chain). The V and J ends lost 1 base and 1 base respectively, with 13 bases between them. This CDR3 has 17 amino acids. Looked up from germline, CDR1 is MNHNS and CDR2 is SASEGT. This record belongs to a study of early T cells in non-severe SARS-CoV-2 infection. Researchers attached unique molecular identifiers to individual cDNA molecules. TCRdb reprocessed the 5' RACE reads with MiXCR, giving one entry per CDR3 protein. The sample includes 50,000 to 65,000 distinct CDR3 sequences, 18% of them seen just once. The J gene is TRBJ2-2, the V gene TRBV6-1, with D perhaps TRBD1 (5 bases). This TCR derives from an adult who was a healthcare worker with PCR-confirmed SARS-CoV-2 infection or an uninfected control (not recorded which). The sample here was whole blood, taken at baseline. The CDR3 sequence: CASSEVLYRMNTGELFF. The CDR3 nucleotides are TGTGCCAGCAGTGAAGTACTGTACAGGATGAACACCGGGGAGCTGTTTTTT.